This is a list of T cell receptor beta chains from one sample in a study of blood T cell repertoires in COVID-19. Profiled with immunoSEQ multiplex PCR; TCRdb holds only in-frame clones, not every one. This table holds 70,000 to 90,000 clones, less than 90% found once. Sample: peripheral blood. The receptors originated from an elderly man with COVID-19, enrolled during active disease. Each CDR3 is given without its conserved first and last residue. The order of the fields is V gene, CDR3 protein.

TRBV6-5,ASVTRESGNTIY
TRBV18,ASSPPTPTGYYGYT
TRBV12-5,ASGLDRDSGKGELF
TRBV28,ASTSQGWQPQH
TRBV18,ASSEGQMNTEAF
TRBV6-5,ASSPGTPANYGYT
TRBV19,ASSLQEYNEKLF
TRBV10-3,ATTEREDTEAF
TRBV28,ASSGTANSPLH
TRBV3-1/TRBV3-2,ASSQGTKNTEAF
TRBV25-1,ASRAPWGLEGYT
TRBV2,ASSGQYSNQPQH
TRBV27,ASILKLAGRVDNEQF
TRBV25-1,ASRDRGTYEQY
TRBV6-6,ASYLGGQGTYEQY
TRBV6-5,ASSPDREKLF
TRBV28,ASRARAAMTNGQF
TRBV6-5,ASSFEQGFDQPQH
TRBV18,ASSAGQAATYSNQPQH
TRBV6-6,ASRSGNYGYT
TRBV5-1,ASSSGRGDEQY
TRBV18,ASSYTTGGYQETQY
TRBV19,ASSRPSGGAEAF
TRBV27,ASSALGARGTEAF
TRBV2,ASNRDSEKLF
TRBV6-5,ASSRPGTGGTEAF
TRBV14,ASSQATVGSPLH
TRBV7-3,ASSLTAGAGYEQY
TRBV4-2,ASSQVTGSSYGYT
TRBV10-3,AISLGGFTDTQY
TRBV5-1,ASSLAGTPGEKLF
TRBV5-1,ASSFQGERTEAF
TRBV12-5,ASGLAGGNTGELF
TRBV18,ASSPADRGNNEKLF